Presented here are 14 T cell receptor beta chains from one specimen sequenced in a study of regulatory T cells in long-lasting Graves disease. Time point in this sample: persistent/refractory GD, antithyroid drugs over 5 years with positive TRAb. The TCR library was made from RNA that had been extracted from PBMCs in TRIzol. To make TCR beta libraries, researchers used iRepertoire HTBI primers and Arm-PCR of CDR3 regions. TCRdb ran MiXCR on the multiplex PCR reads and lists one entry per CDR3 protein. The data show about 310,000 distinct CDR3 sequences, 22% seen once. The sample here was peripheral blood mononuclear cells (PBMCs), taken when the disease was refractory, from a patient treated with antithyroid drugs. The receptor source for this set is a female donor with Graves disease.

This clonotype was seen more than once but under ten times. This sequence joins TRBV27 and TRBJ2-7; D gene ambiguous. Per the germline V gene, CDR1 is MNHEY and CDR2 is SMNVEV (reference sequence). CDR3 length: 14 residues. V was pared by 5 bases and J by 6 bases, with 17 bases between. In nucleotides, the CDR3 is TGTGCCAGCAGTGACCGCGCCGATTTAAGCGAGCAGTACTTC. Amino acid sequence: CASSDRADLSEQYF.

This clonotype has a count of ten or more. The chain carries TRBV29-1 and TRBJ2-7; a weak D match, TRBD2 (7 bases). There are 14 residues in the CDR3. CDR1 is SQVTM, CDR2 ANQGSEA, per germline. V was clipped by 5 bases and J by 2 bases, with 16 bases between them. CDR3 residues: CSVRMGGPTYEQYF. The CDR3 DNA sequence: TGCAGCGTTCGCATGGGGGGGCCCACCTACGAGCAGTACTTC.

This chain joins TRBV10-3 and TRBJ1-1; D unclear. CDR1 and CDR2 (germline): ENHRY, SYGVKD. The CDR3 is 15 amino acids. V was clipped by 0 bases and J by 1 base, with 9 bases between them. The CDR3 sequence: CAISESQVRNTEAFF. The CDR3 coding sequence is TGTGCCATCAGTGAGTCCCAGGTGAGGAACACTGAAGCTTTCTTT.

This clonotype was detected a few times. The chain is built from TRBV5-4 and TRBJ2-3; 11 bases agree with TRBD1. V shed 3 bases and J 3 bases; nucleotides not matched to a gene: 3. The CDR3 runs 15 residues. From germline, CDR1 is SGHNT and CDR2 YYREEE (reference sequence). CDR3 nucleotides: TGTGCCAGCAGCTCCGGGACAGGGGGGACAGATACGCAGTATTTT. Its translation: CASSSGTGGTDTQYF. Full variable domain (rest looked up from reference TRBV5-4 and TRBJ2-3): ETGVTQSPTHLIKTRGQQVTLRCSSQSGHNTVSWYQQALGQGPQFIFQYYREEENGRGNFPPRFSGLQFPNYSSELNVNALELDDSALYLCASSSGTGGTDTQYFGPGTRLTVL.

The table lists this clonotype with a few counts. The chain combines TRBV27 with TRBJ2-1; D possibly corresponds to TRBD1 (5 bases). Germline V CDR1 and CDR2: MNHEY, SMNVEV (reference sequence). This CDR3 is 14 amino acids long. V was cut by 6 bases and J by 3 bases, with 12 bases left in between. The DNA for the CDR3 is TGTGCCAGCAGGGACATGCCCCTCTACAATGAGCAGTTCTTC. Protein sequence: CASRDMPLYNEQFF.

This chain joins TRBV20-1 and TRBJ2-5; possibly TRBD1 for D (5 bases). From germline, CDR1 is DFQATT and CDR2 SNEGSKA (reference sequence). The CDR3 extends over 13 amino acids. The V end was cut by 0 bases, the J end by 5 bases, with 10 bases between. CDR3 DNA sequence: TGCAGTGCTAGAGAAGGGGCCATGGAGACCCAGTACTTC. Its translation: CSAREGAMETQYF.

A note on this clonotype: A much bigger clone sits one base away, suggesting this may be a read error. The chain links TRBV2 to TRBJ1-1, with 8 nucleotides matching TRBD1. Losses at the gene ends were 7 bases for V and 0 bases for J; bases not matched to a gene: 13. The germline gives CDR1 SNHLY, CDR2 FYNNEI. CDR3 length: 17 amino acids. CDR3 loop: CASTPTGETGVNTEAFF. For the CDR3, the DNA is TGTGCCAGCACCCCTACGGGGGAGACAGGGGTGAACACTGAAGCTTTCTTT.

The CDR3 nucleotides read TGTGCCAGCAACGAGGGGACATTGGGCAATCAGCCCCAGCATTTT. Translation gives CASNEGTLGNQPQHF. The V call is TRBV6-1, the J call TRBJ1-5, with a weak D call TRBD1 (6 bases). Germline CDR1 and CDR2: MNHNS and SASEGT. The CDR3 has 15 residues. V was cut by 7 bases and J by 2 bases, with 15 bases left in between.

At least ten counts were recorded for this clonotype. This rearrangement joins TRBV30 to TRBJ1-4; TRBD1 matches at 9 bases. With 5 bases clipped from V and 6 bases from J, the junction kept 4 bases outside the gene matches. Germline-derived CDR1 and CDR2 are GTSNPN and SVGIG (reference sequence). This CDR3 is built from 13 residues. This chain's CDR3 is CAWGTGLDEKLFF. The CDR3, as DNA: TGTGCCTGGGGGACAGGGTTGGATGAAAAACTGTTTTTT.

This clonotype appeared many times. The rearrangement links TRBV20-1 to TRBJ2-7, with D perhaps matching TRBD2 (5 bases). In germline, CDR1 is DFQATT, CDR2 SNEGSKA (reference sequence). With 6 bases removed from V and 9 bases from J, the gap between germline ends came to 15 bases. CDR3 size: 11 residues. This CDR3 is CSASPSPGQYF. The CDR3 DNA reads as TGCAGTGCCAGCCCTAGCCCCGGGCAGTACTTC.

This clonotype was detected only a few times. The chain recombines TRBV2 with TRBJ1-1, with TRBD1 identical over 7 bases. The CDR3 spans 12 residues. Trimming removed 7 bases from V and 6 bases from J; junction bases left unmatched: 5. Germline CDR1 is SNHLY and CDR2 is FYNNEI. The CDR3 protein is CASTDRDPEAFF. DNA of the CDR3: TGTGCCAGCACCGACAGGGACCCTGAAGCTTTCTTT.

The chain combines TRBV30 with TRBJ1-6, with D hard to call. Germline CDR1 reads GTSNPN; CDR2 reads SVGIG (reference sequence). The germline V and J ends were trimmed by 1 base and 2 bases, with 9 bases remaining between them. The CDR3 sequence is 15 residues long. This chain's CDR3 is CAWSARVAYNSPLHF. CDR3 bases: TGTGCCTGGAGTGCACGGGTCGCCTATAATTCACCCCTCCACTTT.

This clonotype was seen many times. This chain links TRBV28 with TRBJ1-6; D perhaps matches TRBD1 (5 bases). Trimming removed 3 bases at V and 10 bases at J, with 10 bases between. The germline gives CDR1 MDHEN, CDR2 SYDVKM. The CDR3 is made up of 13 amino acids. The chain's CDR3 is CASSLGRRSPLHF. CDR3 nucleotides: TGTGCCAGCAGTTTGGGGCGGCGCTCACCCCTCCACTTT.

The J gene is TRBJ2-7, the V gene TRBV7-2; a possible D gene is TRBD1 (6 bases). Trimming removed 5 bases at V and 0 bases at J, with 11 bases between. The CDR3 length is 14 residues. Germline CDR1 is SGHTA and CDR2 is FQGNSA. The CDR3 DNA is TGTGCCAGCAGCGATCGGACAGCCTCCTACGAGCAGTACTTC. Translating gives CASSDRTASYEQYF.